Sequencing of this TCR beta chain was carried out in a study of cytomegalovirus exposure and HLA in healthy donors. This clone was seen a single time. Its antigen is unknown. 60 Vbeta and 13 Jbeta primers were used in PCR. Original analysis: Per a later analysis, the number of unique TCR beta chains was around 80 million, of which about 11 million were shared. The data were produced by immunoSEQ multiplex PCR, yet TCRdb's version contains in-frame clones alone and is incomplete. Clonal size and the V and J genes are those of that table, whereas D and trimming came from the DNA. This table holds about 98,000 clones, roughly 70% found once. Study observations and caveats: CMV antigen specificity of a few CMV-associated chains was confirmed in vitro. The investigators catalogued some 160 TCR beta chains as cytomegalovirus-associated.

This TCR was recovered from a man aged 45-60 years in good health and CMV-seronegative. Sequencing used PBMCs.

The CDR3 protein is CASSTRGMIGNTIYF. The CDR3, as DNA: TGTGCCAGCAGTACCAGGGGCATGATTGGAAACACCATATATTTT. The chain has TRBV6-1 and TRBJ1-3; TRBD1 might be the D (6 bases). The CDR3 has 15 amino acids. The germline V gene has CDR1 MNHNS and CDR2 SASEGT. V lost 5 bases to trimming and J lost 3 bases, with 14 bases between them.